These 26 T cell receptor beta chains originate from one sample sequenced in a study of PD-1 blockade in mismatch repair-deficient tumors. Using immunoSEQ multiplex PCR, the repertoire was profiled, and TCRdb retains in-frame clones only, with some absent. The table records 9,400 or so clones, roughly 84% of them present only once. Time point indicated: roughly ten-day in vitro stimulation with candidate mutation-associated neoantigen peptide 1. No antigens are known for them. The sequences come from cells cultured in vitro, collected from a patient treated with pembrolizumab. The receptors were sampled from an adult with mismatch repair-deficient cancer.

V gene TRBV2 combines with J gene TRBJ2-3; D gene ambiguous. The germline V gene encodes CDR1 SNHLY and CDR2 FYNNEI. This CDR3 has 12 residues. V was pared by 2 bases and J by 6 bases, with 6 bases between. CDR3 DNA: TGTGCCAGCAGTGAAAGGGCCGATACGCAGTATTTT. It encodes CASSERADTQYF.

The chain links TRBV7-9 to TRBJ1-5; D remains unclear. The V end was cut by 8 bases, the J end by 0 bases, with 11 bases between. The CDR3 contains 14 residues. Germline assignment: CDR1 SEHNR and CDR2 FQNEAQ (reference sequence). The CDR3 coding sequence is TGTGCCAGCCGAGACTCTTATAGCAATCAGCCCCAGCATTTT. It specifies CASRDSYSNQPQHF.

This clone was observed once. The gene calls are TRBV9 and TRBJ2-2; D is undetermined. The CDR3 extends over 14 amino acids. Trimming removed 3 bases at V and 8 bases at J, with 14 bases between. Germline V gene sequence: CDR1 SGDLS, CDR2 YYNGEE. For the CDR3, the DNA is TGTGCCAGCAGCGCCAGCTCGTCCTTGGGGGAGCTGTTTTTT. It is translated as CASSASSSLGELFF. The variable domain in full, with the rest retrieved from reference TRBV9 and TRBJ2-2, is DSGVTQTPKHLITATGQRVTLRCSPRSGDLSVYWYQQSLDQGLQFLIQYYNGEERAKGNILERFSAQQFPDLHSELNLSSLELGDSALYFCASSASSSLGELFFGEGSRLTVL.

The rearrangement joins TRBV4-1 to TRBJ2-7; D gene uncertain. The CDR3 has 12 residues. Trimming removed 0 bases at V and 3 bases at J, with 3 bases between. Germline V gene data show CDR1 as MGHRA and CDR2 as YSYEKL. The chain's CDR3 is CASSQDFYEQYF. CDR3 in DNA: TGCGCCAGCAGCCAAGATTTCTACGAGCAGTACTTC.

The chain couples TRBV10-3 to TRBJ2-1, with 8 bases aligning to TRBD2. With 6 bases clipped from V and 3 bases from J, the junction kept 4 bases outside the gene matches. This CDR3 has 14 residues. Germline V gene sequence: CDR1 ENHRY, CDR2 SYGVKD. In nucleotides, the CDR3 is TGTGCCATCAGGGGTAGCGGGGTCTACAATGAGCAGTTCTTC. It encodes CAIRGSGVYNEQFF.

In DNA, the CDR3 is TGCGCCAGCAGCGAGGGGGCGATCATGAACACTGAAGCTTTCTTT. The encoded protein is CASSEGAIMNTEAFF. V is TRBV5-1 and J is TRBJ1-1; 7 bases fit TRBD1. CDR1 and CDR2 (germline): SGHRS, YFSETQ. The CDR3 length is 15 residues. The V gene end was trimmed by 4 bases and the J gene end by 0 bases; junction bases not matched to a gene: 6.

The chain combines TRBV19 with TRBJ2-1; D may be TRBD2 (6 bases). The ends were cut back, 4 bases at V and 7 bases at J, with 14 bases in the middle. Germline CDR1 reads LNHDA; CDR2 reads SQIVND (reference sequence). The CDR3 loop spans 14 amino acids. CDR3 in amino acids: CASSRGDWGNEQFF. Here the CDR3 DNA reads TGTGCCAGTAGTAGGGGGGACTGGGGTAATGAGCAGTTCTTC.

By its share, this clone is large. The chain links TRBV18 to TRBJ2-1, with 9 nucleotides matching TRBD2. CDR3 length: 20 residues. Trimming removed 5 bases from V and 1 base from J; junction bases left unmatched: 18. CDR1 and CDR2 from the germline V gene are KGHSH and LQKENI. This CDR3 reads CASSRSGTSISLTSYNEQFF. CDR3 DNA sequence: TGTGCCAGCTCAAGATCCGGGACTAGCATATCCCTTACATCCTACAATGAGCAGTTCTTC. Full variable domain (rest looked up from reference TRBV18 and TRBJ2-1): NAGVMQNPRHLVRRRGQEARLRCSPMKGHSHVYWYRQLPEEGLKFMVYLQKENIIDESGMPKERFSAEFPKEGPSILRIQQVVRGDSAAYFCASSRSGTSISLTSYNEQFFGPGTRLTVL.

The V call is TRBV28, the J call TRBJ1-5; no clear D. The CDR3 runs 15 residues. V dropped 6 bases and J dropped 1 base, with 13 bases sitting between them. Germline-derived CDR1 and CDR2 are MDHEN and SYDVKM. The CDR3 protein is CASSRGLRSNQPQHF. The CDR3, as DNA: TGTGCCAGCAGCCGAGGGTTGCGAAGCAATCAGCCCCAGCATTTT.

The V call is TRBV4-1, the J call TRBJ2-7, with D hard to call. The CDR3 is 15 amino acids. Trimming stripped 2 bases from V and 7 bases from J, with 18 bases between. Germline CDR1 and CDR2: MGHRA and YSYEKL. The CDR3 protein is CASSQLFRDEIEQYF. The CDR3 DNA follows: TGCGCCAGCAGCCAACTCTTTAGGGATGAAATTGAGCAGTACTTC.

This chain links TRBV5-1 with TRBJ1-2; D remains ambiguous. V lost 0 bases, J lost 5 bases, and 5 bases lay in between. Germline assignment: CDR1 SGHRS and CDR2 YFSETQ. The CDR3 totals 12 residues. The CDR3, as DNA: TGCGCCAGCAGCTTGGAGGGATATGGCTACACCTTC. Translated, it gives CASSLEGYGYTF.

The rearrangement links TRBV7-9 to TRBJ1-4; TRBD1 matches at 9 bases. The CDR3 contains 14 residues. V lost 2 bases to trimming and J lost 11 bases; unmatched junction nucleotides: 6. Germline V gene lookup returns CDR1 SEHNR and CDR2 FQNEAQ (reference sequence). CDR3 residues: CASSLTQQGAKLFF. CDR3 in DNA: TGTGCCAGCAGCTTAACCCAACAGGGGGCGAAACTGTTTTTT.

The CDR3: CASAKQGAGIRTEAFF. CDR3 nucleotide sequence: TGTGCCAGCGCTAAGCAGGGGGCAGGGATTCGGACTGAAGCTTTCTTT. This chain connects TRBV19 to TRBJ1-1; 8 bases fit TRBD1. CDR1 is LNHDA, CDR2 SQIVND, per germline (reference sequence). CDR3 length equals 16 residues. With 9 bases clipped from V and 5 bases from J, the junction kept 17 bases outside the gene matches.

The genes are TRBV27 and TRBJ2-7, with unresolved D. Germline lookup yields CDR1 MNHEY and CDR2 SMNVEV (reference sequence). CDR3 length equals 13 residues. V was shortened by 2 bases and J by 3 bases, with 8 bases between the two germline ends. CDR3 loop: CASSLKVDYEQYF. The CDR3 bases are TGTGCCAGCAGTTTAAAAGTAGACTACGAGCAGTACTTC.

J is TRBJ1-1 and V is TRBV6-5, with D possibly TRBD1 on 5 matching bases. The CDR3 has 14 residues. The germline V gene encodes CDR1 MNHEY and CDR2 SVGAGI. V was shortened by 7 bases and J by 4 bases, with 16 bases between the two germline ends. Here the CDR3 reads CASTPGAGGTEAFF. Here the CDR3 DNA reads TGTGCCAGCACCCCCGGGGCAGGAGGCACTGAAGCTTTCTTT.

The chain's CDR3 is CASRSGVAGTYEQYF. CDR3 DNA sequence: TGTGCCAGCAGGTCCGGGGTAGCGGGGACCTACGAGCAGTACTTC. The chain is built from TRBV28 and TRBJ2-7; the match to TRBD2 covers 8 bases. The V gene end was trimmed by 6 bases and the J gene end by 2 bases; junction bases not matched to a gene: 9. This CDR3 has 15 amino acids. Per the germline V gene, CDR1 is MDHEN and CDR2 is SYDVKM.

The genes are TRBV28 and TRBJ1-2; 7 bases match TRBD1. The CDR3 is made up of 13 amino acids. Germline V gene lookup returns CDR1 MDHEN and CDR2 SYDVKM. J gave up 5 bases and V 4 bases, and 4 bases lay outside the gene matches. The CDR3 region has the DNA TGTGCCAGCAGTTGGGACAGCCCATATGGCTACACCTTC. This codes for CASSWDSPYGYTF.

The chain combines TRBV4-1 with TRBJ2-2; TRBD2 agrees at 12 bases. The CDR3 runs 15 residues. Germline V gene lookup returns CDR1 MGHRA and CDR2 YSYEKL. The V segment lost 4 bases and the J segment 8 bases; nucleotides outside the gene matches: 5. This CDR3 is CASSPRLAGVGELFF. CDR3 coding DNA: TGCGCCAGCAGCCCCCGACTAGCGGGAGTAGGGGAGCTGTTTTTT.

The chain recombines TRBV9 with TRBJ2-7; perhaps TRBD1 as D (6 bases). Germline V gene sequence: CDR1 SGDLS, CDR2 YYNGEE. There are 14 residues in the CDR3. V lost 0 bases, J lost 5 bases, and 12 bases lay in between. The CDR3 protein is CASSVAPGAHEQYF. The CDR3, as DNA: TGTGCCAGCAGCGTAGCGCCAGGGGCCCACGAGCAGTACTTC. Supplemented by reference TRBV9 and TRBJ2-7, the full variable domain reads DSGVTQTPKHLITATGQRVTLRCSPRSGDLSVYWYQQSLDQGLQFLIQYYNGEERAKGNILERFSAQQFPDLHSELNLSSLELGDSALYFCASSVAPGAHEQYFGPGTRLTVT.

The CDR3 sequence: CASSLLVGETQYF. CDR3 coding DNA: TGCGCCAGCAGCCTCCTAGTGGGCGAGACCCAGTACTTC. V usage is TRBV5-1 and J usage is TRBJ2-5; D remains unclear. Looked up from germline, CDR1 is SGHRS and CDR2 is YFSETQ. Trimming pared 4 bases from V and 5 bases from J, leaving 12 bases between. This CDR3 contains 13 residues.

This sequence joins TRBV27 and TRBJ2-3; TRBD1 agrees at 9 bases. Germline CDR1 and CDR2: MNHEY and SMNVEV (reference sequence). CDR3 length: 18 amino acids. The ends lost 0 bases at V and 4 bases at J; junction bases unmatched: 11. CDR3 amino acids: CASSLSMPGQGSADTQYF. The CDR3 DNA reads as TGTGCCAGCAGTTTATCTATGCCTGGACAGGGGAGCGCAGATACGCAGTATTTT.

The CDR3 DNA follows: TGTGCCAGCTCACTACCTCCAGGACTGAGCTCCTACGAGCAGTACTTC. Its translation is CASSLPPGLSSYEQYF. This chain connects TRBV18 to TRBJ2-7; D might be TRBD2 (5 bases). The CDR3 runs 16 residues. V lost 4 bases and J lost 0, with 16 bases in between. In germline, CDR1 is KGHSH, CDR2 LQKENI.

This clone was seen more than once but under ten times. The chain has TRBV7-8 and TRBJ2-5; D call uncertain. With 0 bases removed from V and 5 bases from J, the gap between germline ends came to 13 bases. This CDR3 has 15 residues. Germline V gives CDR1 SGHVS, CDR2 FQNEAQ. As DNA, the CDR3 is TGTGCCAGCAGCTTAGCGAGAGGCCTAGGGGAGACCCAGTACTTC. Encoded protein: CASSLARGLGETQYF. The full variable domain, rest sourced from reference TRBV7-8 and TRBJ2-5, is GAGVSQSPRYKVAKRGQDVALRCDPISGHVSLFWYQQALGQGPEFLTYFQNEAQLDKSGLPSDRFFAERPEGSVSTLKIQRTQQEDSAVYLCASSLARGLGETQYFGPGTRLLVL.

This rearrangement joins TRBV4-1 to TRBJ2-1; the match to TRBD2 covers 11 bases. This CDR3 comprises 16 residues. V trimming: 6 bases; J trimming: 5 bases; junction bases outside the gene matches: 9. In germline, CDR1 is MGHRA, CDR2 YSYEKL. The CDR3 sequence is CASRSPGLAENNEQFF. CDR3 bases: TGCGCCAGCAGATCCCCGGGACTAGCGGAGAACAATGAGCAGTTCTTC.

The chain employs TRBV5-5 and TRBJ2-7; D is uncertain. V lost 4 bases and J lost 6, with 11 bases in between. The CDR3 totals 12 residues. Per germline, CDR1 SGHKS and CDR2 YYEKEE (reference sequence). CDR3 sequence reads: CASSPHRLEQYF. For the CDR3, the DNA is TGTGCCAGCAGCCCCCATCGGCTCGAGCAGTACTTC.

V and J are TRBV2 and TRBJ1-6, with a possible D match to TRBD1 (5 bases). Per the germline V gene, CDR1 is SNHLY and CDR2 is FYNNEI. This CDR3 region has 13 residues. V lost 4 bases to trimming and J lost 13 bases, with 14 bases between them. The CDR3 sequence: CASSGRGNLPLHF. The CDR3 nucleotides read TGTGCCAGCAGTGGTCGGGGGAACTTGCCCCTCCACTTT.